This TCR beta chain was observed in a study of regulatory T cells in long-lasting Graves disease. Across the whole study: Graves' patients who were just diagnosed had used antithyroid drugs for under 3 months. General study results and limits: Under persistent disease, TRBV28, TRBJ1-2 and TRBJ2-5 were used preferentially.

Arm-PCR of CDR3 regions and iRepertoire HTBI primers were used to build TCR beta libraries. Each CDR3 protein gets one entry after TCRdb re-called the multiplex PCR reads with MiXCR. The sample lists a few hundred thousand distinct CDR3 sequences; 12% were seen once. Time point indicated: newly diagnosed GD, antithyroid drugs for less than 3 months. PBMC RNA served as the TCR library source. This CDR3 contains 10 residues. Trimming shortened V by 2 bases and J by 5 bases, and 0 bases separated the two germline ends. This clonotype was seen ten or more times. Its specificity is unknown. This sample was also put to use in a study of T cells in Graves' hyperthyroidism and ophthalmopathy. As reported in that work: The primer set for the first-round RT-PCR of the TCR CDR3 was HTBI. Blood also held most thyroid clonotypes expanded beyond 0.001.

The source was peripheral blood mononuclear cells (PBMCs), collected at new diagnosis, from a patient treated with antithyroid drugs. This TCR was recovered from a woman in her late teens or twenties with Graves disease. V and J are TRBV12-3 or TRBV12-4 and TRBJ1-1; no reliable D call. In nucleotides, the CDR3 is TGTGCCAGCAGTTTAACTGAAGCTTTCTTT. Translated: CASSLTEAFF.